This is a list of T cell receptor beta chains from one sample in a study of control samples from healthy donors and cancer patients. Only in-frame clones appear in the TCRdb table, and some are missing; sequencing was by immunoSEQ multiplex PCR. The table has roughly 370,000 clones, about nine tenths seen once. Input material: PBMCs. The origin of the receptors is a middle-aged man with head and neck cancer. Both conserved end residues are part of each CDR3. The D gene is left open where the match is weak. Not every row has a clone size; where given, it reads once, few, many or a size class.

.	.	TRBV5-1	TRBJ2-1	CASSLGRPHPGAEQFF	TGCGCCAGCAGCTTGGGACGACCGCACCCGGGGGCTGAGCAGTTCTTC
TRBD1	.	TRBV7-2	TRBJ1-6	CASSPGTGYGSPLHF	TGTGCCAGCAGCCCTGGGACAGGGTACGGTTCACCCCTCCACTTT
.	.	TRBV19	TRBJ1-1	CASSTQGWAEAFF	TGTGCCAGTAGTACTCAGGGTTGGGCTGAAGCTTTCTTT
TRBD1	few	TRBV19	TRBJ2-2	CASSMTGRTGELFF	TGTGCCAGTAGTATGACAGGGCGTACCGGGGAGCTGTTTTTT
.	few	TRBV27	TRBJ2-7	CASSRQVAYEQYF	TGTGCCAGCAGTCGGCAGGTAGCTTACGAGCAGTACTTC
.	.	TRBV29-1	TRBJ1-1	CSVERRGDTEAFF	TGCAGCGTTGAAAGGCGCGGGGACACTGAAGCTTTCTTT
TRBD1	.	TRBV18	TRBJ1-1	CASSPKQGRTGTEAFF	TGTGCCAGCTCGCCGAAACAGGGGCGAACCGGCACTGAAGCTTTCTTT
TRBD2	.	TRBV5-6	TRBJ2-3	CASSARLTSGSTDTQYF	TGTGCCAGCAGCGCGCGCCTCACTAGCGGGAGTACAGATACGCAGTATTTT
.	.	TRBV28	TRBJ1-3	CASSLAGGDSGNTIYF	TGTGCCAGCAGTTTAGCGGGAGGGGACTCTGGAAACACCATATATTTT
TRBD2	.	TRBV7-7	TRBJ2-3	CASSLLAGTTDTQYF	TGTGCTAGCAGCTTGTTAGCGGGGACAACAGATACGCAGTATTTT
TRBD1	few	TRBV2	TRBJ1-5	CASGETGGSRQPQHF	TGTGCCAGCGGGGAAACAGGGGGCTCAAGGCAGCCCCAGCATTTT
.	.	TRBV5-1	TRBJ2-7	CASSPDSVYEQYF	TGCGCCAGCAGCCCGGACAGCGTCTACGAGCAGTACTTC
TRBD2	.	TRBV7-9	TRBJ2-2	CASSPGTSVNTGELFF	TGTGCCAGCAGCCCCGGGACTAGCGTGAACACCGGGGAGCTGTTTTTT
.	.	TRBV7-6	TRBJ1-1	CASSLGSGWNTEAFF	TGTGCCAGCAGCTTGGGGTCTGGATGGAACACTGAAGCTTTCTTT
TRBD1	.	TRBV5-8	TRBJ2-7	CASSLADRRIYEQYF	TGTGCCAGCAGCTTGGCGGACAGGAGAATCTACGAGCAGTACTTC
.	.	TRBV3-1/TRBV3-2	TRBJ1-2	CASSQDREASWSYGYTF	TGTGCCAGCAGCCAAGATCGGGAGGCGTCATGGAGCTATGGCTACACCTTC
.	.	TRBV9	TRBJ2-3	CASSVDRSTQYF	TGTGCCAGCAGCGTAGATAGAAGTACGCAGTATTTT
.	.	TRBV30	TRBJ2-1	CALAEQFF	TGTGCGTTAGCGGAGCAGTTCTTC
TRBD2	.	TRBV10-1	TRBJ2-1	CASRESGSYEQFF	TGCGCCAGCAGGGAGAGCGGGAGTTATGAGCAGTTCTTC
.	.	TRBV11-2	TRBJ2-3	CASSLDLISTDTQYF	TGTGCCAGCAGCTTAGACTTGATTAGCACAGATACGCAGTATTTT
.	once	TRBV6-6	TRBJ1-1	CASSYQGINTEAFF	TGTGCCAGCAGTTATCAGGGGATAAACACTGAAGCTTTCTTT
.	.	TRBV18	TRBJ2-3	CASSWGSTDTQYF	TGTGCCTCATCGTGGGGTAGCACAGATACGCAGTATTTT
.	.	TRBV28	TRBJ2-7	CASSLNYEQYF	TGTGCCAGCAGTTTAAACTACGAGCAGTACTTC
.	once	TRBV7-2	TRBJ2-3	CASSLVWGAIDTQYF	TGTGCCAGCAGCTTAGTATGGGGGGCGATAGATACGCAGTATTTT
.	.	TRBV19	TRBJ1-2	CASSPSSGESYGYTF	TGTGCCAGTAGTCCATCCTCCGGGGAGAGCTATGGCTACACCTTC
.	.	TRBV14	TRBJ1-3	CASSRTTGNTIYF	TGTGCCAGCAGCCGGACGACCGGAAACACCATATATTTT
.	few	TRBV2	TRBJ1-5	CASREDRQRNQPQHF	TGTGCCAGCAGGGAGGACAGACAAAGGAACCAGCCCCAGCATTTT
.	.	TRBV7-2	TRBJ2-5	CASSLDGGQETQYF	TGTGCCAGCAGCTTAGACGGGGGCCAAGAGACCCAGTACTTC
TRBD2	once	TRBV18	TRBJ2-2	CASSPRLAGTAGELFF	TGTGCCAGCTCACCCCGACTAGCGGGGACCGCCGGGGAGCTGTTTTTT
TRBD1	once	TRBV27	TRBJ2-7	CASSLQGPLTYEQYF	TGTGCCAGCAGTCTACAGGGGCCCCTTACCTACGAGCAGTACTTC
.	.	TRBV6-2/TRBV6-3	TRBJ1-2	CASSYSSGTYGYTF	TGTGCCAGCAGTTACTCTTCCGGGACTTATGGCTACACCTTC
.	.	TRBV21-1	TRBJ2-7	CASTHHLDKTEQYF	TGTGCCAGCACCCATCACTTAGATAAGACCGAGCAGTACTTC
TRBD1	.	TRBV6-5	TRBJ1-3	CASSTQGASNTIYF	TGTGCCAGCAGTACACAGGGGGCCTCAAACACCATATATTTT
TRBD1	.	TRBV28	TRBJ1-2	CASSWPPGQGRLYGYTF	TGTGCCAGCAGTTGGCCACCGGGACAGGGAAGACTCTATGGCTACACCTTC
.	.	TRBV5-1	TRBJ1-1	CASSPPPPNTEAFF	TGCGCCAGCAGCCCACCCCCCCCAAACACTGAAGCTTTCTTT
.	few	TRBV21-1	TRBJ1-6	CASSHRTGFPSPLHF	TGTGCCAGCAGCCACCGGACAGGGTTTCCTTCACCCCTCCACTTT
TRBD1	.	TRBV30	TRBJ1-1	CALDRVNTEAFF	TGTGCCTTGGACAGGGTGAACACTGAAGCTTTCTTT
TRBD1	.	TRBV18	TRBJ2-5	CASSPGTGGRETQYF	TGTGCCAGCTCACCGGGGACAGGGGGTAGAGAAACCCAGTACTTC
.	.	TRBV27	TRBJ1-5	CASSLSGYQPQHF	TGTGCCAGCAGTTTATCAGGGTATCAGCCCCAGCATTTT
.	.	TRBV7-2	TRBJ2-7	CASSFRENGDYEQYF	TGTGCCAGCAGCTTCAGGGAGAATGGGGACTACGAGCAGTACTTC
.	once	TRBV6-6	TRBJ2-1	CASIKRPGDSYNEQFF	TGTGCCAGCATCAAACGCCCCGGGGACTCCTACAATGAGCAGTTCTTC
.	.	TRBV3-1/TRBV3-2	TRBJ2-6	CASSQVQEGAGANVLTF	TGTGCCAGCAGCCAAGTCCAGGAGGGGGCTGGGGCCAACGTCCTGACTTTC
.	once	TRBV5-1	TRBJ1-6	CASSSSRRGTYNSPLHF	TGCGCCAGCAGCTCATCCCGCCGCGGGACCTATAATTCACCCCTCCACTTT
.	few	TRBV6-5	TRBJ2-7	CASSYRKGGYEQYF	TGTGCCAGCAGTTACCGTAAAGGGGGCTACGAGCAGTACTTC
.	.	TRBV5-5	TRBJ2-2	CASSRTNTGELFF	TGTGCCAGCAGCAGAACGAACACCGGGGAGCTGTTTTTT
TRBD1	.	TRBV9	TRBJ2-7	CASSGGQGVYEQYF	TGTGCCAGCAGCGGAGGACAGGGTGTCTACGAGCAGTACTTC
.	.	TRBV29-1	TRBJ2-3	CSVEDPELGNTQYF	TGCAGCGTTGAAGATCCGGAGCTCGGGAATACGCAGTATTTT
.	.	TRBV10-3	TRBJ2-5	CAISEGVPDQETQYF	TGTGCCATCAGTGAGGGTGTACCGGACCAAGAGACCCAGTACTTC
TRBD1	.	TRBV7-2	TRBJ1-1	CASSLQGADRTEAFF	TGTGCCAGCAGCTTACAGGGGGCAGATCGGACTGAAGCTTTCTTT
TRBD1	.	TRBV9	TRBJ2-6	CASSGRQGTAGEANVLTF	TGTGCCAGCAGCGGAAGACAAGGGACAGCAGGGGAGGCCAACGTCCTGACTTTC
.	.	TRBV11-2	TRBJ2-7	CASSLDHAGSYEQYF	TGTGCCAGCAGCTTAGATCATGCAGGCTCCTACGAGCAGTACTTC
.	.	TRBV7-2	TRBJ2-5	CASSFGQGIETQYF	TGTGCCAGCAGCTTCGGGCAGGGGATAGAGACCCAGTACTTC